The source of this T cell receptor beta chain is a study of graft-versus-host responses after intestinal transplantation. Trimming shortened V by 8 bases and J by 6 bases, and 13 bases separated the two germline ends. Germline V lookup: CDR1 MNHNY, CDR2 SVGAGI (reference sequence). This CDR3 comprises 13 residues. Profiled with immunoSEQ multiplex PCR; TCRdb holds only in-frame clones, not every one. The table has just over 95,000 clones, around nine tenths seen once. With regard to this clone: The antigen remains unidentified.

V gene TRBV6-6 combines with J gene TRBJ2-2, with a weak D call TRBD1 (5 bases). The TCR originated in a human donor who received an intestinal transplant. Sequences were derived from unstimulated CD4+ T cells sorted from spleen or lymph node cells, sampled before intestinal transplant. Written as DNA, the CDR3 is TGTGCCAGCGCCAGGGTATTCGCCGGGGAGCTGTTTTTT. Translation gives CASARVFAGELFF.